The entry that follows covers one TCR beta chain sequence. Original handling: Cell counts per sample came from amplifying reference gene primers. The protocol was immunoSEQ multiplex PCR, while the TCRdb copy is restricted to in-frame clones and leaves out a portion. The D gene and trimming were derived from the DNA, and the V and J assignments and clone size from that table. The top ten hold under 12% of the sample, which has 150,000 to 200,000 clones, more than 70% seen once. The data belong to a study of blood T cell repertoires in COVID-19. Germline V gene lookup returns CDR1 KGHSH and CDR2 LQKENI. This CDR3 contains 15 residues. V lost 5 bases, J lost 4 bases, and 4 bases stayed unmatched.

The sequence was obtained from an elderly woman with active or convalescent COVID-19. The sequencing sample was made of peripheral blood. The chain links TRBV18 to TRBJ2-1; TRBD2 aligns across 11 bases. The CDR3 DNA reads as TGTGCCAGCTCAACCGGGACTAGCGGATACAATGAGCAGTTCTTC. This codes for CASSTGTSGYNEQFF.